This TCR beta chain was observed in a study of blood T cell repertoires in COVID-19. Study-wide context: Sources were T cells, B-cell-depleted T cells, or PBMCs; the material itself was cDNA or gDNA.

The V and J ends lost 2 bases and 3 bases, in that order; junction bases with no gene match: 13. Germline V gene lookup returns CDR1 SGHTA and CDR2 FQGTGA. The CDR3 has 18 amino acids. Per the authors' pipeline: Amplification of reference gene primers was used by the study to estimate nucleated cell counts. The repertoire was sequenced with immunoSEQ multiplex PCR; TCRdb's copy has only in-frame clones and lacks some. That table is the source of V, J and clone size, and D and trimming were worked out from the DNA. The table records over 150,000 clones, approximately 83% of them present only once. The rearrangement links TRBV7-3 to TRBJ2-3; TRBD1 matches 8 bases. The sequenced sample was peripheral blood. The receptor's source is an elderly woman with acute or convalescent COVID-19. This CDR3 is CASSLLARTGKGTDTQYF. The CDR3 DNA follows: TGTGCCAGCAGCTTATTAGCCCGGACAGGGAAAGGAACAGATACGCAGTATTTT.